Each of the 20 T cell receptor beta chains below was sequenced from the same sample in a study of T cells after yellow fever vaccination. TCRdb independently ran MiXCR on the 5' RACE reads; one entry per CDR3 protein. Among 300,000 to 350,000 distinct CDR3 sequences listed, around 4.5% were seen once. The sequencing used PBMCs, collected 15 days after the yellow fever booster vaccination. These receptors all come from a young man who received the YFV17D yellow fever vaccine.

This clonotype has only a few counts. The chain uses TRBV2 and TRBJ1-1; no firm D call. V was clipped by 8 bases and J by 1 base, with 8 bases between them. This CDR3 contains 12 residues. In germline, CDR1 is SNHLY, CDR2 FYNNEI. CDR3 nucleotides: TGTGCCAGCCAACAGAAGAACACTGAAGCTTTCTTT. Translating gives CASQQKNTEAFF.

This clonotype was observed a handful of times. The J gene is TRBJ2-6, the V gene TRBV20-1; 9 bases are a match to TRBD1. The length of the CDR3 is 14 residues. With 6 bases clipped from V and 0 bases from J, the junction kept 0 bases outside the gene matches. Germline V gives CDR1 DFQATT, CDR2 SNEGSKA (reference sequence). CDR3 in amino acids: CSATGGSGANVLTF. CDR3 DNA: TGCAGTGCGACAGGGGGCTCTGGGGCCAACGTCCTGACTTTC.

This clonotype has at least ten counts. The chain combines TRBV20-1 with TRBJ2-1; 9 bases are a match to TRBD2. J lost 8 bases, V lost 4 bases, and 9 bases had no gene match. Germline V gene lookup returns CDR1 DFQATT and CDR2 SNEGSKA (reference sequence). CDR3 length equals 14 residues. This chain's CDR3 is CSAISWGLADEQFF. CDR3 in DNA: TGCAGTGCTATAAGCTGGGGACTAGCCGATGAGCAGTTCTTC.

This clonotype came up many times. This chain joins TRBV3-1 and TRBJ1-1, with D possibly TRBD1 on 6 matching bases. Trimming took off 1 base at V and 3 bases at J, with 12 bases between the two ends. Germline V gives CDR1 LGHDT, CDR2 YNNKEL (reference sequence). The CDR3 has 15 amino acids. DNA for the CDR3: TGTGCCAGCAGCCAAGGCGGGGGGCTGGACACTGAAGCTTTCTTT. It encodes CASSQGGGLDTEAFF. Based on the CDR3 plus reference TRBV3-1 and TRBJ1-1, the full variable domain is DTAVSQTPKYLVTQMGNDKSIKCEQNLGHDTMYWYKQDSKKFLKIMFSYNNKELIINETVPNRFSPKSPDKAHLNLHINSLELGDSAVYFCASSQGGGLDTEAFFGQGTRLTVV.

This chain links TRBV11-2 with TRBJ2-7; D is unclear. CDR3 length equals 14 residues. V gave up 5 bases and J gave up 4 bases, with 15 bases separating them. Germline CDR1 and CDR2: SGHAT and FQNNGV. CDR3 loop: CASSPGVGRYEQYF. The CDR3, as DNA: TGTGCCAGCAGCCCTGGAGTCGGGCGGTACGAGCAGTACTTC.

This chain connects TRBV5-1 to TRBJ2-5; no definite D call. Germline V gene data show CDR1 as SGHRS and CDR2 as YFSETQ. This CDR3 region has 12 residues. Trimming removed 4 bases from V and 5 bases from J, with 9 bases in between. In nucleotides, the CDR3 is TGCGCCAGCAGCCCACAGTTCGAGACCCAGTACTTC. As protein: CASSPQFETQYF. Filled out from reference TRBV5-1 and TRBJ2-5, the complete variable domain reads KAGVTQTPRYLIKTRGQQVTLSCSPISGHRSVSWYQQTPGQGLQFLFEYFSETQRNKGNFPGRFSGRQFSNSRSEMNVSTLELGDSALYLCASSPQFETQYFGPGTRLLVL.

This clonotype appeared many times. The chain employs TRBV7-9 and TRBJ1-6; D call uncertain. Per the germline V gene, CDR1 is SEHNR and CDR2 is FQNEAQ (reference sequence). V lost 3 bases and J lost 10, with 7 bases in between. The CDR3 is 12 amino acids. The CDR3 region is CASSLLGSPLHF. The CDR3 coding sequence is TGTGCCAGCAGCTTGCTAGGATCACCCCTCCACTTT. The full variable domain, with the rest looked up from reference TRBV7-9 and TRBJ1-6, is DTGVSQNPRHKITKRGQNVTFRCDPISEHNRLYWYRQTLGQGPEFLTYFQNEAQLEKSRLLSDRFSAERPKGSFSTLEIQRTEQGDSAMYLCASSLLGSPLHFGNGTRLTVT.

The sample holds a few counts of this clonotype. CDR3 sequence reads: CASSLATPGTTSYEQYF. DNA of the CDR3: TGCGCCAGCAGCTTGGCCACCCCCGGGACCACTTCCTACGAGCAGTACTTC. V and J are TRBV5-1 and TRBJ2-7; D may correspond to TRBD1 or TRBD2 (5 bases each). The CDR3 contains 17 residues. CDR1 SGHRS and CDR2 YFSETQ come from the germline V gene. V was cut by 0 bases and J by 1 base, with 17 bases left in between.

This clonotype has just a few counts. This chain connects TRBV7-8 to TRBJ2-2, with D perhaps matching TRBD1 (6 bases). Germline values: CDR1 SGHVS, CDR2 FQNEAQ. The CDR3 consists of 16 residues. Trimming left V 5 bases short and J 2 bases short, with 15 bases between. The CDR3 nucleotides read TGTGCCAGCAGCCCCGGCGGACAGATCAACACCGGGGAGCTGTTTTTT. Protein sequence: CASSPGGQINTGELFF.

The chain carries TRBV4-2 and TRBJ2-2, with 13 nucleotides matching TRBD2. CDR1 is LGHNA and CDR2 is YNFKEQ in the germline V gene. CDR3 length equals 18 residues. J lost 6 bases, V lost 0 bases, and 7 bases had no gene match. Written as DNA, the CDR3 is TGTGCCAGCAGCCAAGATGGGACTAGCGGGGTACTGGCCGGGGAGCTGTTTTTT. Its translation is CASSQDGTSGVLAGELFF.

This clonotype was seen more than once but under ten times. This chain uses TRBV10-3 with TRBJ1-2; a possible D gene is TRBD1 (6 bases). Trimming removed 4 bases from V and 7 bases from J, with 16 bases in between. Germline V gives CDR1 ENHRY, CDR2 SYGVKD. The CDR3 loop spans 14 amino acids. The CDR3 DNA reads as TGTGCCATCAGTGCCGACAGGAGTGCCGTTGGCTACACCTTC. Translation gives CAISADRSAVGYTF.

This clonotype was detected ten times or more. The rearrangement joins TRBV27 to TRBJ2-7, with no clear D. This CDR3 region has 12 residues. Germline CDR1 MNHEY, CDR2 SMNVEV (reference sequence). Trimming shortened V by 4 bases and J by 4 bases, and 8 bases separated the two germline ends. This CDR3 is CASSSPSYEQYV. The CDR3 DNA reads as TGTGCCAGCAGTTCTCCGTCGTACGAGCAGTACGTC.

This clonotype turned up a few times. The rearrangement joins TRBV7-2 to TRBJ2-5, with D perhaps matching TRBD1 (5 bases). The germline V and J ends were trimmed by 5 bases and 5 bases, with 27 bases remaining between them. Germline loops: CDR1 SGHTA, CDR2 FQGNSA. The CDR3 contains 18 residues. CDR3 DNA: TGTGCCAGCAGCCTGAGGTTGGGGTTAGGGGCCCGGGTCGAGACCCAGTACTTC. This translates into CASSLRLGLGARVETQYF.

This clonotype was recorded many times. CDR3 sequence (DNA): TGCGCCAGCAGCTTGGCCGGAGCGGGGGCCGCTACCTACGAGCAGTACTTC. It translates to CASSLAGAGAATYEQYF. This rearrangement joins TRBV5-1 to TRBJ2-7; 8 nucleotides align to TRBD2. Germline trimming cut 0 bases from V and 2 bases from J; bases unmatched to any gene: 10. The germline gives CDR1 SGHRS, CDR2 YFSETQ. The length of the CDR3 is 17 residues.

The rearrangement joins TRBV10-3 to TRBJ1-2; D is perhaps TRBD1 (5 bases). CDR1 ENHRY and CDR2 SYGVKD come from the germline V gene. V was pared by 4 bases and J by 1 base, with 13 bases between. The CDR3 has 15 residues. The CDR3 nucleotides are TGTGCCATCAGTGGGTCGGGGCCTGATAACTATGGCTACACCTTC. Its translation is CAISGSGPDNYGYTF.

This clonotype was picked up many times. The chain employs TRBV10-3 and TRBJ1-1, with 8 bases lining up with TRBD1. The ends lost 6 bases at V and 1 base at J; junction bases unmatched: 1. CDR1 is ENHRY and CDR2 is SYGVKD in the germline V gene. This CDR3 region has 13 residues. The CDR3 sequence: CAIRGQGNTEAFF. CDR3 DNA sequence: TGTGCCATCAGAGGACAGGGGAACACTGAAGCTTTCTTT.

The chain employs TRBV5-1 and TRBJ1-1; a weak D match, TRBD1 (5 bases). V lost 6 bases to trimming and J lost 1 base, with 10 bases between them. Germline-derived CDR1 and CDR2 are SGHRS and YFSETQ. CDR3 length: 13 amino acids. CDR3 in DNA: TGCGCCAGCACCTCAGGGTGGAACACTGAAGCTTTCTTT. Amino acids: CASTSGWNTEAFF. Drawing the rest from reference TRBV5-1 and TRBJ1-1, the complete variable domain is KAGVTQTPRYLIKTRGQQVTLSCSPISGHRSVSWYQQTPGQGLQFLFEYFSETQRNKGNFPGRFSGRQFSNSRSEMNVSTLELGDSALYLCASTSGWNTEAFFGQGTRLTVV.

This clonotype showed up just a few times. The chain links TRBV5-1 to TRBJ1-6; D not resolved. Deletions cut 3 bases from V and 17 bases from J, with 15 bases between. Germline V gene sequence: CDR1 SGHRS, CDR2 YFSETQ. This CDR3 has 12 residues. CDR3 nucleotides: TGCGCCAGCAGCTCCGGAAATTCACCGATCCACTTT. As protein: CASSSGNSPIHF.

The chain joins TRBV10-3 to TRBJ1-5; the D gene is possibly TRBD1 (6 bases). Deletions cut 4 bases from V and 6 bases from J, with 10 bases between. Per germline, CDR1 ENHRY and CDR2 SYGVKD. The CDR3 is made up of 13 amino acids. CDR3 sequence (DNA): TGTGCCATCAGTGGGGGGCGCGGTCAGCCCCAGCATTTT. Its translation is CAISGGRGQPQHF.

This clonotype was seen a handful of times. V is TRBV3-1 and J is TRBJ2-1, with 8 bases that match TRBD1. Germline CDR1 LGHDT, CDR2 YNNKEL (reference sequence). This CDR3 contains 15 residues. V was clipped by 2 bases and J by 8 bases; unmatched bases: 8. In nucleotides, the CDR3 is TGTGCCAGCAGCCAACCCCGGACAGGGTACCATGAGCAGTTCTTC. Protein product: CASSQPRTGYHEQFF.